This T cell receptor (beta chain) was profiled in a study of OX40 agonist ivuxolimab in advanced cancers. Across the whole study: Under the entry rules, prior anti-PD-1, anti-PD-L1 or anti-CTLA-4 therapy was allowed, and roughly 41% had some.

Worth noting for this clone: Its antigen is as yet unknown.

Overall study results and limits: In the 0.1 to 3.0 mg/kg range, CD4+ and CD8+ blood T cells had expanded clonally by week 6.

The method was immunoSEQ multiplex PCR; TCRdb's version includes in-frame clones alone and lacks a portion of them. This sample yields approximately 92,000 clones, of which roughly 94% are seen a single time; around 0.17% belongs to the top ten. Germline assignment: CDR1 MGHRA and CDR2 YSYEKL. The length of the CDR3 is 19 residues. The trim removed 5 bases at V and 5 bases at J, leaving 22 bases unmatched. This chain uses TRBV4-1 with TRBJ2-5; 8 nucleotides align to TRBD1. The source material was CD4+ or CD8+ T cells sorted from blood, sampled in a trial of the OX40 agonist ivuxolimab. This TCR was recovered from an adult with an advanced solid tumor such as melanoma, head and neck, liver or kidney cancer. CDR3: CASSKGGPGGVLRGETQYF. The CDR3 nucleotides are TGCGCCAGCAGCAAAGGAGGGCCAGGGGGCGTATTGAGAGGGGAGACCCAGTACTTC.